The source of this TCR beta chain is a study of CD8 T cells in ankylosing spondylitis. Study observations and caveats: A number of the motif variants had already been described in reactive arthritis synovial fluid and blood. There was reportedly significant enrichment of clones that were disease-linked in matched ankylosing spondylitis synovial fluid. Made up of about eight highly homologous variants, a TCR beta motif appeared characteristic of ankylosing spondylitis blood. Disease-associated clonotypes exhibited CD8+ identity and were relatively infrequent in peripheral blood.

This clonotype was seen only a few times. What it recognizes is unknown. Preparation of TCR beta libraries was done by quantitative 5'-RACE with molecular barcodes. Using its own MiXCR run on the 5' RACE reads, TCRdb lists one record per CDR3 protein. Among about 500,000 distinct CDR3 sequences listed, approximately 5.3% were seen once. Germline values: CDR1 SEHNR, CDR2 FQNEAQ (reference sequence). The germline V and J ends were trimmed by 5 bases and 2 bases, with 13 bases remaining between them. This CDR3 has 14 residues. V is TRBV7-9 and J is TRBJ2-7; maybe TRBD1 (6 bases). The source of this sequence is a male donor with ankylosing spondylitis. Input material: blood, either unsorted or a sorted T cell fraction (not recorded which). The CDR3 spells CASSRWDKTYEQYF. The CDR3 DNA reads as TGTGCCAGCAGCCGGTGGGACAAAACCTACGAGCAGTACTTC.